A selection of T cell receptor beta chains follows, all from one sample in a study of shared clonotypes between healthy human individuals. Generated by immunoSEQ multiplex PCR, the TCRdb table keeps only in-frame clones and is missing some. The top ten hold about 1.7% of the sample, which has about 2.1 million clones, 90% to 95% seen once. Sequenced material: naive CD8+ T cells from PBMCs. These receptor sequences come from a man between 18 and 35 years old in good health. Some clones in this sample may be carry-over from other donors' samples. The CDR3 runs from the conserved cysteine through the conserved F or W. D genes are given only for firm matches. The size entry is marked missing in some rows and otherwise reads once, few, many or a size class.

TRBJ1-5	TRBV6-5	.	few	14	CASSHQGFNQPQHF	TGTGCCAGCAGCCACCAGGGTTTCAATCAGCCCCAGCATTTT
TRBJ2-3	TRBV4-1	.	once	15	CASSGKGGRTDTQYF	TGCGCCAGCAGCGGGAAAGGGGGGAGGACAGATACGCAGTATTTT
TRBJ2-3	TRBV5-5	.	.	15	CASSLGPGRTDTQYF	TGTGCCAGCAGCTTGGGTCCGGGACGCACAGATACGCAGTATTTT
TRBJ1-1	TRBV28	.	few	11	CASSFNTEAFF	TGTGCCAGCAGTTTCAACACTGAAGCTTTCTTT
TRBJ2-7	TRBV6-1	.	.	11	CATASSYEQYF	TGTGCCACGGCGAGCTCCTACGAGCAGTACTTC
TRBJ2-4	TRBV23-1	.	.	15	CASSQSSGSKNIQYF	TGCGCCAGCAGTCAATCGAGCGGTAGTAAAAACATTCAGTACTTC
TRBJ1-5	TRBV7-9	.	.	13	CASSMGTDQPQHF	TGTGCCAGCAGCATGGGGACGGATCAGCCCCAGCATTTT
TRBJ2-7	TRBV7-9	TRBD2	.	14	CARRGASGWKEQYF	TGTGCCCGACGAGGGGCTAGCGGGTGGAAGGAGCAGTACTTC
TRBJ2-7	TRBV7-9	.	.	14	CASSLGGFRHEQYF	TGTGCCAGCAGCTTAGGGGGTTTCAGGCACGAGCAGTACTTC
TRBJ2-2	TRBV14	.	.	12	CASSQGTGELFF	TGTGCCAGCAGCCAAGGGACCGGGGAGCTGTTTTTT
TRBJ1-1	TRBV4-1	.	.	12	CASSQTQGEAFF	TGCGCCAGCAGCCAAACACAGGGTGAAGCTTTCTTT
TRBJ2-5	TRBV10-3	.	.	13	CAIRVRDAETQYF	TGTGCCATCAGGGTCAGGGATGCGGAGACCCAGTACTTC
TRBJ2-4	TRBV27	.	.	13	CASSLGPKNIQYF	TGTGCCAGCAGTTTAGGTCCAAAAAACATTCAGTACTTC
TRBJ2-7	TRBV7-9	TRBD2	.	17	CASSPEGTSTLRYEQYF	TGTGCCAGCAGCCCGGAGGGGACTAGCACCCTACGCTACGAGCAGTACTTC
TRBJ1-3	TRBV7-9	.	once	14	CASSLADTGNTIYF	TGTGCCAGCAGCTTAGCAGACACTGGAAACACCATATATTTT
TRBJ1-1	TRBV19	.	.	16	CASSGETGAGNTEAFF	TGTGCCAGTAGTGGAGAGACGGGTGCAGGGAACACTGAAGCTTTCTTT
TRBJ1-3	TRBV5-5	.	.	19	CASSFSAAAGLRGGNTIYF	TGTGCCAGCAGCTTTAGTGCGGCGGCTGGACTTAGGGGTGGAAACACCATATATTTT
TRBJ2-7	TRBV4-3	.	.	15	CASSPGAAEHYEQYF	TGCGCCAGCAGCCCAGGGGCTGCGGAACACTACGAGCAGTACTTC
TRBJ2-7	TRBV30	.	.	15	CAWSVRDLGIYEQYF	TGTGCCTGGAGTGTAAGGGACCTTGGAATTTACGAGCAGTACTTC